The present TCR beta chain was sequenced within a study of blood T cells in healthy people across ages. The second PCR ran about 6 to 11 cycles with a sample-barcoded 5' primer and J-beta primers. Using its own MiXCR run on the 5' RACE reads, TCRdb lists one record per CDR3 protein. This table holds about 1.6 million distinct CDR3 sequences, about 32% found once. The germline V gene encodes CDR1 SEHNR and CDR2 FQNEAQ (reference sequence). This CDR3 has 15 residues. The J segment lost 6 bases and the V segment lost 11 bases, leaving 16 bases of the junction unmatched. The clonotype originates from a woman in her twenties or thirties in good health. The chain combines TRBV7-9 with TRBJ2-1; TRBD2 matches at 7 bases. Sequenced: blood. CDR3 sequence (DNA): TGTGCCGTCGGCGCGGGGGAGGGCTTCCTCAATGAGCAGTTCTTC. This encodes CAVGAGEGFLNEQFF.